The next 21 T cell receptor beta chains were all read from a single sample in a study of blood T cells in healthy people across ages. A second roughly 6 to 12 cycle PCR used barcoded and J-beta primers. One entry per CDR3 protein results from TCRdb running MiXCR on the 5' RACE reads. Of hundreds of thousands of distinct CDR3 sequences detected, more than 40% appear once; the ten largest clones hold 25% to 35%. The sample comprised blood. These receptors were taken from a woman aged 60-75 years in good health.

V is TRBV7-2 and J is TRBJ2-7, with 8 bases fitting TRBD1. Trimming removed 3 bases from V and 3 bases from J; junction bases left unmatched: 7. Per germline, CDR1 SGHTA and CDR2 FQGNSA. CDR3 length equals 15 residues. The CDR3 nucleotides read TGTGCCAGCAGCTTCCAGGGGGCGGATTTCTACGAGCAGTACTTC. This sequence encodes CASSFQGADFYEQYF.

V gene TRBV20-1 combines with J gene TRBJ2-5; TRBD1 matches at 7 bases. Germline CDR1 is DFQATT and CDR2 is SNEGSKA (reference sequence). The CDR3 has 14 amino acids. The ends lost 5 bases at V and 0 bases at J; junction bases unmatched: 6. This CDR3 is CSAGSTGNQETQYF. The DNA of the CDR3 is TGCAGTGCTGGATCGACAGGGAACCAAGAGACCCAGTACTTC.

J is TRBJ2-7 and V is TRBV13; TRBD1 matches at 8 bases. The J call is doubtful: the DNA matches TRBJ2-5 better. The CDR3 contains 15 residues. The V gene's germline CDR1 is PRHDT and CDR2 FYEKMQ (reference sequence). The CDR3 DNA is TGTGCCAGCAGCTTATCGACAGGGGCATGGGAGACCCAGTACTTC. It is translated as CASSLSTGAWETQYF.

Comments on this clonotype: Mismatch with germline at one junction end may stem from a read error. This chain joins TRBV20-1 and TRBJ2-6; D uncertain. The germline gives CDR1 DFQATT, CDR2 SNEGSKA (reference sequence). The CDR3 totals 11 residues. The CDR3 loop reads CAVIGANVLTF. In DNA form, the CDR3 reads TGTGCAGTCATTGGGGCCAACGTCCTGACTTTC.

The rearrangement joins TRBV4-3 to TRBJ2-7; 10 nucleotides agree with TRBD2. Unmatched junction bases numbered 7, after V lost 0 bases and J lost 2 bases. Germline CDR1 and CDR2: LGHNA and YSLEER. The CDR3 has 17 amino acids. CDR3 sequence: CASSQDRGTSAPYEQYF. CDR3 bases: TGCGCCAGCAGCCAAGATCGGGGGACTAGCGCTCCCTACGAGCAGTACTTC.

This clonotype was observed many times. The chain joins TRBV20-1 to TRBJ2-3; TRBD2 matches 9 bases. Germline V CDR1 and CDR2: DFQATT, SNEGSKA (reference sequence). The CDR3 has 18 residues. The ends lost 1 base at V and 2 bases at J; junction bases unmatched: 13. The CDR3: CSARGGLAGLGHTDTQYF. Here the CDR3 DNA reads TGCAGTGCTAGAGGGGGTCTAGCGGGACTCGGCCACACAGATACGCAGTATTTT.

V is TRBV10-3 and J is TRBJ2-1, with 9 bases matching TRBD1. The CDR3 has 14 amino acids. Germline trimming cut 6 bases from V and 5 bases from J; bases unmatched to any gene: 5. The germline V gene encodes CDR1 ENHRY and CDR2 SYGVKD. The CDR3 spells CAISEDRGNNEQFF. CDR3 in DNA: TGTGCCATCAGCGAGGACAGGGGAAACAATGAGCAGTTCTTC.

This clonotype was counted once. The CDR3: CSARSTNQPQHF. The CDR3 DNA follows: TGCAGTGCCCGTTCGACAAATCAGCCCCAGCATTTT. The chain has TRBV20-1 and TRBJ1-5; no firm D call. Trimming took 6 bases from V and 4 from J, leaving 10 bases between them. CDR3 length: 12 residues. Germline-derived CDR1 and CDR2 are DFQATT and SNEGSKA (reference sequence).

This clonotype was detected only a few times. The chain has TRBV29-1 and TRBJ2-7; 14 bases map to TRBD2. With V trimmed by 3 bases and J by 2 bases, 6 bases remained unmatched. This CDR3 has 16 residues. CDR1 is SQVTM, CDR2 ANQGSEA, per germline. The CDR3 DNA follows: TGCAGCGTTGACGGACTAGCGGGAGGCCAAACCTACGAGCAGTACTTC. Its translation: CSVDGLAGGQTYEQYF.

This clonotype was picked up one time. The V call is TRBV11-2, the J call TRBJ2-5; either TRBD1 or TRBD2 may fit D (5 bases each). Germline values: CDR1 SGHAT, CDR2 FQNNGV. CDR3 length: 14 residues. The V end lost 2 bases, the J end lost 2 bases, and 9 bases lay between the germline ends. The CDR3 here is CASSLKWGQETQYF. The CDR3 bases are TGTGCCAGCAGCTTAAAGTGGGGGCAAGAGACCCAGTACTTC.

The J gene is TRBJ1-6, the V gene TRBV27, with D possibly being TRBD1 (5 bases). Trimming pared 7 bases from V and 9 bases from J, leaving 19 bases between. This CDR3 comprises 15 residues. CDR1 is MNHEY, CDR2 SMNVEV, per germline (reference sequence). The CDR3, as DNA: TGTGCCAGCACAGCGTCCAGGTGGGGCTTTTCACCCCTCCACTTT. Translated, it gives CASTASRWGFSPLHF.

The CDR3 bases are TGTGCCTGGATGGAGAACACTGAAGCTTTCTTT. Protein: CAWMENTEAFF. The chain carries TRBV30 and TRBJ1-1; D is ambiguous. Trimming took 4 bases from V and 1 from J, leaving 4 bases between them. This CDR3 has 11 residues. The germline V gene encodes CDR1 GTSNPN and CDR2 SVGIG (reference sequence).

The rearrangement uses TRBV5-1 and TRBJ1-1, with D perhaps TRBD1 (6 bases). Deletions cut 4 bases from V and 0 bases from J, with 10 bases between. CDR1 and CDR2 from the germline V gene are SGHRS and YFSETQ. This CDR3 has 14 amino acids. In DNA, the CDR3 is TGCGCCAGCAGCACACAGGGAGTGAACACTGAAGCTTTCTTT. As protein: CASSTQGVNTEAFF.

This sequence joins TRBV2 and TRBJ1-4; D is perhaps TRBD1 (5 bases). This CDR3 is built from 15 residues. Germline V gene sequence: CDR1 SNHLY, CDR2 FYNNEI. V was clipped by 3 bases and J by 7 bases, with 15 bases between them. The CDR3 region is CASSDSPGSLEKLFF. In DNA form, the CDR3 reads TGTGCCAGCAGTGATTCTCCAGGGTCTCTTGAAAAACTGTTTTTT.

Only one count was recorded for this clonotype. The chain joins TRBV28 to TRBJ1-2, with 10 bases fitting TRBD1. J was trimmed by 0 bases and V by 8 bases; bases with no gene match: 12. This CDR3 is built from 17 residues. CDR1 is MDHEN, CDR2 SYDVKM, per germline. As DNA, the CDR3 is TGTGCCAGCGGGGTACCGGGACAGGGGTTGTCTAACTATGGCTACACCTTC. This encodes CASGVPGQGLSNYGYTF.

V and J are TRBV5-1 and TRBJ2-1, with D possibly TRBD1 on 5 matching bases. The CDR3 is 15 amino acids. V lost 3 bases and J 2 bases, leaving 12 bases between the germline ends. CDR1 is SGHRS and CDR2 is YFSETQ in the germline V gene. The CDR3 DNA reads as TGCGCCAGCAGCTCCCAGGGAATCGCCTACAATGAGCAGTTCTTC. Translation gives CASSSQGIAYNEQFF.

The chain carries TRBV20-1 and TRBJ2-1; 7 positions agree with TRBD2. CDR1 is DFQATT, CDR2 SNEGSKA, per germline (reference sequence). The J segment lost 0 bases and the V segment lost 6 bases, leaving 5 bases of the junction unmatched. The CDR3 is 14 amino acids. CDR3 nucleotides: TGCAGTGCCAGCGGGAAGAGCTCCTACAATGAGCAGTTCTTC. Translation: CSASGKSSYNEQFF.

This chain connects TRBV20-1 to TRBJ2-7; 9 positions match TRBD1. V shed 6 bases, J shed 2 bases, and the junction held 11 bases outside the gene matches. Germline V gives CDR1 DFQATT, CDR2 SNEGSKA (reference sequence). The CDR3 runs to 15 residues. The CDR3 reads CSAHDPGQGTYEQYF. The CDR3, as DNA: TGCAGTGCCCACGACCCGGGACAGGGTACCTACGAGCAGTACTTC.

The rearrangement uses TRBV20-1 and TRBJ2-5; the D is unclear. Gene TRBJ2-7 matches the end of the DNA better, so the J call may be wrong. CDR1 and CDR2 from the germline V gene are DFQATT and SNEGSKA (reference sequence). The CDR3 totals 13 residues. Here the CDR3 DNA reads TGCAGTGCCAATCAACAAGCCCCCCTCGAGCAGTACTTC. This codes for CSANQQAPLEQYF.

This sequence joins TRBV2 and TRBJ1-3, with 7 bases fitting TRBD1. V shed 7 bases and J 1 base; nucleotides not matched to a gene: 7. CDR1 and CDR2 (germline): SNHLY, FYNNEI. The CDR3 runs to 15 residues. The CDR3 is CASIRGRGSGNTIYF. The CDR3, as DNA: TGTGCCAGCATTAGGGGCAGGGGGTCTGGAAACACCATATATTTT. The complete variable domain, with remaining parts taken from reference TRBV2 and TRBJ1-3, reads EPEVTQTPSHQVTQMGQEVILRCVPISNHLYFYWYRQILGQKVEFLVSFYNNEISEKSEIFDDQFSVERPDGSNFTLKIRSTKLEDSAMYFCASIRGRGSGNTIYFGEGSWLTVV.

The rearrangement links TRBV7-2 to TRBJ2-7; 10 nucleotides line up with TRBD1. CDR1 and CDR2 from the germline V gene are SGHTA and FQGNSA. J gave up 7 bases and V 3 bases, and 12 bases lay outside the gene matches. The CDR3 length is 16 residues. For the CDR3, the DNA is TGTGCCAGCAGCTTGTTAGGGACAGGGGTTTCAAATGAGCAGTACTTC. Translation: CASSLLGTGVSNEQYF.